This T cell receptor beta chain is from a study of OX40 agonist ivuxolimab in advanced cancers. About the research overall: Patients with hepatocellular carcinoma, melanoma, renal cell or head and neck cancer made up the dose-escalation patients. General study results and limits: Partial responders dosed at 0.1-3.0 mg/kg displayed clonal expansion ranking among the lowest. Relative to CD4+ cells, CD8+ T cells on average had more expanded clones.

With 7 bases removed from V and 0 bases from J, the gap between germline ends came to 18 bases. From germline, CDR1 is SNHLY and CDR2 FYNNEI. The CDR3 runs to 16 residues. This clone occurred once. Its specificity is unknown. Some clones are missing from TCRdb's copy, which holds only in-frame ones; the method was immunoSEQ multiplex PCR. Of 70,000 to 80,000 clones listed, around nine tenths are singletons. Patients with a history of autoimmune disease or on systemic immunosuppression were excluded. The sequence came from an adult with an advanced solid tumor such as melanoma, head and neck, liver or kidney cancer. The chain is built from TRBV2 and TRBJ1-1; maybe TRBD1 (5 bases). This specimen was CD4+ or CD8+ T cells sorted from blood, taken in a trial of the OX40 agonist ivuxolimab. In DNA form, the CDR3 reads TGTGCCAGCAAGATCAGGCAGGGTGGGATGAACACTGAAGCTTTCTTT. Its translation: CASKIRQGGMNTEAFF.